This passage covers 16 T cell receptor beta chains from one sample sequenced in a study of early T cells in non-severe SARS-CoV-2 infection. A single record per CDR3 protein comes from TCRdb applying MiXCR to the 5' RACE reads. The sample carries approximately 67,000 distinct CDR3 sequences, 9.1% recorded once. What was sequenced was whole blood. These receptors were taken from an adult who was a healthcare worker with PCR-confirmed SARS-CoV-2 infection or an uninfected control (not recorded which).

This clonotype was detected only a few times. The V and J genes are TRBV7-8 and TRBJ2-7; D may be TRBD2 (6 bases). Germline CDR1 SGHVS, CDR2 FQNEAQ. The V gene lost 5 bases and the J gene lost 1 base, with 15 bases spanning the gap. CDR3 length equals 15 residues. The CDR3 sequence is CASSRGTDLSYEQYF. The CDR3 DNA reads TGTGCCAGCAGCAGAGGGACTGACCTTTCCTACGAGCAGTACTTC. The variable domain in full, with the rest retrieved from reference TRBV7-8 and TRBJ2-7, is GAGVSQSPRYKVAKRGQDVALRCDPISGHVSLFWYQQALGQGPEFLTYFQNEAQLDKSGLPSDRFFAERPEGSVSTLKIQRTQQEDSAVYLCASSRGTDLSYEQYFGPGTRLTVT.

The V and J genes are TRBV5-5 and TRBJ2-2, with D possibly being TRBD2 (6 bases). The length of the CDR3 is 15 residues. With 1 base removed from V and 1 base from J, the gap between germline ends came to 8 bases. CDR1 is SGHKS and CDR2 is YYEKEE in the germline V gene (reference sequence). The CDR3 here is CASSLMGGNTGELFF. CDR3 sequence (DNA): TGTGCCAGCAGCTTGATGGGGGGGAACACCGGGGAGCTGTTTTTT.

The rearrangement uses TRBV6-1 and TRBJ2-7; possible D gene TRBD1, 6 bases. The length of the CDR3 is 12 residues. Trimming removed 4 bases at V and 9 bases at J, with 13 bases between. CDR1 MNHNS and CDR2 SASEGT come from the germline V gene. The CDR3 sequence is CASSGDTTWQYF. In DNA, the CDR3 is TGTGCCAGCAGTGGGGACACGACATGGCAGTACTTC.

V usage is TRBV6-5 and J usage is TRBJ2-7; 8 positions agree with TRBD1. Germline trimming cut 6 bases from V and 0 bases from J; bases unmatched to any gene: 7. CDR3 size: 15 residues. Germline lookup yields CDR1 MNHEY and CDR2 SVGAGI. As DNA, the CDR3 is TGTGCCAGCAGGCCCGGGACAGGATTCTCCTACGAGCAGTACTTC. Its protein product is CASRPGTGFSYEQYF.

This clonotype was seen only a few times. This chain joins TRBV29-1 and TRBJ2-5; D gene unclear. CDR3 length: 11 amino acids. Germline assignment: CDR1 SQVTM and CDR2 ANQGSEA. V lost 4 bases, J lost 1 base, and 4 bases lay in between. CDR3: CSVGTQETQYF. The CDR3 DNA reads TGCAGCGTTGGCACCCAAGAGACCCAGTACTTC.

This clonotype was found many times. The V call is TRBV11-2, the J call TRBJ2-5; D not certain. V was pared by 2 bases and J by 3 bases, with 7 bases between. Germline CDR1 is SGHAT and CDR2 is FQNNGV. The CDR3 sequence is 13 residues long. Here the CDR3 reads CASSLSLEETQYF. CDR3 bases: TGTGCCAGCAGCTTAAGCCTTGAAGAGACCCAGTACTTC.

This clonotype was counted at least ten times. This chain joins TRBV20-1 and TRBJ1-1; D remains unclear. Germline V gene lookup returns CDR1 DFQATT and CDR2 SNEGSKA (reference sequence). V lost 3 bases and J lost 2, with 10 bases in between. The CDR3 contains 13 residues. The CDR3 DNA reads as TGCAGTGCTAGTCAGACACCTAACACTGAAGCTTTCTTT. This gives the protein CSASQTPNTEAFF.

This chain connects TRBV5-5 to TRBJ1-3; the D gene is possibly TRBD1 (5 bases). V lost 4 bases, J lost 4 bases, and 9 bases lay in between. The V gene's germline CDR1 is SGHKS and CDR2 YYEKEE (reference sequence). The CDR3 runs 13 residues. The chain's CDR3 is CASSLDSGNTIYF. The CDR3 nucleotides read TGTGCCAGCAGCCTAGACAGCGGAAACACCATATATTTT.

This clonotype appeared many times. The CDR3 nucleotides are TGTGCCAGCAGCTCGGTAGGACAGGTGTATGGCTACACCTTC. Its protein is CASSSVGQVYGYTF. The chain joins TRBV5-5 to TRBJ1-2; 7 nucleotides agree with TRBD1. The CDR3 has 14 residues. Germline V gene sequence: CDR1 SGHKS, CDR2 YYEKEE (reference sequence). V trimming: 3 bases; J trimming: 5 bases; junction bases outside the gene matches: 7.

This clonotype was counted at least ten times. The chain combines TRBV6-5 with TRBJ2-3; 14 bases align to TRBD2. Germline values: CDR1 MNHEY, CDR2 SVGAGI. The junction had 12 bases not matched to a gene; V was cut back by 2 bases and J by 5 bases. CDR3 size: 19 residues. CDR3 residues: CASSYRLSTSGRVGDTQYF. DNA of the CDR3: TGTGCCAGCAGTTACCGCCTTTCGACTAGCGGGAGGGTGGGAGATACGCAGTATTTT.

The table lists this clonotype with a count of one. The CDR3 region is CSARVKAEPYNEQFF. CDR3 nucleotide sequence: TGCAGTGCTAGAGTTAAGGCGGAGCCCTACAATGAGCAGTTCTTC. The V and J genes are TRBV20-1 and TRBJ2-1; D gene uncertain. This CDR3 contains 15 residues. The germline gives CDR1 DFQATT, CDR2 SNEGSKA (reference sequence). V was shortened by 1 base and J by 2 bases, with 12 bases between the two germline ends.

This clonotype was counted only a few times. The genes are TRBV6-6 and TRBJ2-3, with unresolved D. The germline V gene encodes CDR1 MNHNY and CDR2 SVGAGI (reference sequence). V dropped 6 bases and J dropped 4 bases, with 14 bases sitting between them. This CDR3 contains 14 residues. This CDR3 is CASRPASGADTQYF. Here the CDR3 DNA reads TGTGCCAGCAGACCGGCCTCTGGGGCAGATACGCAGTATTTT.

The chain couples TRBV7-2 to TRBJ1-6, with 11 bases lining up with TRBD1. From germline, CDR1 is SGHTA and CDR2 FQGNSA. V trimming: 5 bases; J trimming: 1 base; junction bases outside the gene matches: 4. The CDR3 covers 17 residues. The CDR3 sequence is CASSRDRGWSYNSPLHF. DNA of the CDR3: TGTGCCAGCAGCCGGGACAGGGGGTGGTCCTATAATTCACCCCTCCACTTT. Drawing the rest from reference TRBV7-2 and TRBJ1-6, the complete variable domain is GAGVSQSPSNKVTEKGKDVELRCDPISGHTALYWYRQSLGQGLEFLIYFQGNSAPDKSGLPSDRFSAERTGGSVSTLTIQRTQQEDSAVYLCASSRDRGWSYNSPLHFGNGTRLTVT.

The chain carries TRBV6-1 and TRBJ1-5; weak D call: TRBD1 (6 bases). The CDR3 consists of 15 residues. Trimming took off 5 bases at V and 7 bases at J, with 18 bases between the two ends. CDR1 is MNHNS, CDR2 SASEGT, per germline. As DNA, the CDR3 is TGTGCCAGCAGTCGGGGGCCTGGGGAAGTGCAGCCCCAGCATTTT. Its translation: CASSRGPGEVQPQHF.

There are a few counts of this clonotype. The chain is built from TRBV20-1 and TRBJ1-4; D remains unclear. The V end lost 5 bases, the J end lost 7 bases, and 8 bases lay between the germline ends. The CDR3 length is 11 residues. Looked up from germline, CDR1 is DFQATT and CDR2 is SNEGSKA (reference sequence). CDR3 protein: CSAGIVEKLFF. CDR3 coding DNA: TGCAGTGCTGGTATCGTTGAAAAACTGTTTTTT.

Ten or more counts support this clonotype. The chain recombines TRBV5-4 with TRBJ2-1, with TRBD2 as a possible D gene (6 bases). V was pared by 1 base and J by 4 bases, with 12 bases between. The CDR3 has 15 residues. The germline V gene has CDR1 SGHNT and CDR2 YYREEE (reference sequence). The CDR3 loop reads CASSLNGGQYNEQFF. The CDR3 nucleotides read TGTGCCAGCAGCTTGAACGGAGGGCAGTACAATGAGCAGTTCTTC.